The 10 T cell receptor beta chains in this list originate from one sample, sequenced in a study of cytomegalovirus exposure and HLA in healthy donors. In the PCR, 60 Vbeta and 13 Jbeta primers were used. Profiled with immunoSEQ multiplex PCR; TCRdb holds only in-frame clones, not every one. The sample table sets out over 40,000 clones. Sequenced material: PBMCs. These receptors were obtained from a young man in good health and CMV-seronegative.

The chain has TRBV6-6 and TRBJ1-2, with TRBD1 as a possible D gene (5 bases). V lost 8 bases, J lost 3 bases, and 16 bases lay in between. The CDR3 is 14 residues long. Germline lookup yields CDR1 MNHNY and CDR2 SVGAGI (reference sequence). The CDR3 loop reads CASLVGGLDYGYTF. As DNA, the CDR3 is TGTGCCAGCTTAGTTGGGGGGTTGGACTATGGCTACACCTTC.

The chain links TRBV29-1 to TRBJ1-1; D is unclear. Germline CDR1 and CDR2: SQVTM and ANQGSEA. The CDR3 spans 12 residues. Trimming took 2 bases from V and 5 from J, leaving 9 bases between them. CDR3 sequence: CSVEIPGTEAFF. Here the CDR3 DNA reads TGCAGCGTTGAAATTCCCGGGACTGAAGCTTTCTTT.

The chain links TRBV5-1 to TRBJ2-7; D is undetermined. The germline V gene encodes CDR1 SGHRS and CDR2 YFSETQ. The CDR3 totals 12 residues. Trimming removed 1 base from V and 6 bases from J, with 8 bases in between. The DNA for the CDR3 is TGCGCCAGCAGCTTGTCACTCCCCGAGCAGTACTTC. This gives the protein CASSLSLPEQYF. The full variable domain, its missing parts supplied by reference TRBV5-1 and TRBJ2-7, is KAGVTQTPRYLIKTRGQQVTLSCSPISGHRSVSWYQQTPGQGLQFLFEYFSETQRNKGNFPGRFSGRQFSNSRSEMNVSTLELGDSALYLCASSLSLPEQYFGPGTRLTVT.

This chain uses TRBV9 with TRBJ2-3; a weak D match, TRBD2 (5 bases). CDR3 length: 15 amino acids. CDR1 and CDR2 (germline): SGDLS, YYNGEE. V was shortened by 0 bases and J by 2 bases, with 10 bases between the two germline ends. This CDR3 reads CASSVGAADTDTQYF. The CDR3 DNA follows: TGTGCCAGCAGCGTAGGAGCGGCAGACACAGATACGCAGTATTTT.

The V and J genes are TRBV5-4 and TRBJ2-2, with D uncertain. This CDR3 is 12 amino acids long. V lost 4 bases, J lost 8 bases, and 9 bases lay in between. Germline V CDR1 and CDR2: SGHNT, YYREEE (reference sequence). CDR3 loop: CASSPVMGELFF. In DNA, the CDR3 is TGTGCCAGCAGCCCGGTCATGGGGGAGCTGTTTTTT.

The chain couples TRBV11-2 to TRBJ1-5, with unresolved D. This CDR3 region has 15 residues. V shed 1 base and J shed 0 bases, with 7 bases lying between them. CDR1 and CDR2 (germline): SGHAT, FQNNGV. CDR3: CASSLGPYSNQPQHF. The CDR3 region has the DNA TGTGCCAGCAGCTTAGGGCCGTATAGCAATCAGCCCCAGCATTTT.

V and J are TRBV5-1 and TRBJ2-5; 9 bases align to TRBD1. The junction had 5 bases not matched to a gene; V was cut back by 4 bases and J by 1 base. The CDR3 runs to 15 residues. CDR1 is SGHRS and CDR2 is YFSETQ in the germline V gene. CDR3 nucleotides: TGCGCCAGCAGCATCGGGACAGGGTTCCAAGAGACCCAGTACTTC. It encodes CASSIGTGFQETQYF.

The genes are TRBV9 and TRBJ2-1; TRBD2 agrees at 13 bases. Germline lookup yields CDR1 SGDLS and CDR2 YYNGEE. The trim removed 3 bases at V and 6 bases at J, leaving 0 bases unmatched. CDR3 length: 14 residues. In nucleotides, the CDR3 is TGTGCCAGCAGCGGGACTAGCGGGAGCAATGAGCAGTTCTTC. Its translation is CASSGTSGSNEQFF.

CDR3 sequence reads: CASRMGQKVAEQYF. The CDR3 nucleotides are TGTGCCAGCAGAATGGGACAGAAAGTTGCCGAGCAGTACTTC. The rearrangement uses TRBV28 and TRBJ2-7, with 7 bases fitting TRBD1. This CDR3 contains 14 residues. The trim removed 6 bases at V and 6 bases at J, leaving 11 bases unmatched. Germline CDR1 and CDR2: MDHEN and SYDVKM.

This chain joins TRBV5-1 and TRBJ2-5; 11 nucleotides match TRBD2. The CDR3 has 15 residues. The germline gives CDR1 SGHRS, CDR2 YFSETQ. The ends lost 0 bases at V and 2 bases at J; junction bases unmatched: 0. The CDR3 spells CASSLGTSGQETQYF. The CDR3 DNA sequence: TGCGCCAGCAGCTTGGGGACTAGCGGGCAAGAGACCCAGTACTTC.